This TCR beta chain was sequenced during a study of blood T cell repertoires in COVID-19. On the study more broadly: PBMCs, B-cell-depleted T cells, or T cells provided the cDNA or gDNA that made up the material.

TCRdb's table, derived via immunoSEQ multiplex PCR, lists solely in-frame clones and lacks some. The data hold around 230,000 clones, with roughly 83% observed a single time. The CDR3 contains 11 residues. V dropped 4 bases and J dropped 4 bases, with 4 bases sitting between them. CDR1 is SGHVS, CDR2 FNYEAQ, per germline. This clone was counted once. The origin of this receptor is a man in his forties with acute or convalescent COVID-19. V usage is TRBV7-6 and J usage is TRBJ1-1; D call uncertain. The sample consisted of peripheral blood. This CDR3 is CASSSSTEAFF. Here the CDR3 DNA reads TGTGCCAGCAGCTCGAGCACTGAAGCTTTCTTT.